The subject of this entry is one TCR beta chain. Its antigen remains unidentified. Qualities for individual bases were not recorded, and no much larger clone is one base off. TCRdb lists the instrument as Illumina HiSeq 1500. The raw public reads went through TCRdb reprocessing: fastp at Q25, MiXCR clone calling, in-frame beta chains kept. Entries are consolidated by CDR3 protein sequence, retaining the most common genes and DNA. Recorded for this sample are tens of thousands of distinct CDR3 sequences; 20% to 25% of them occurred a single time. The ten largest make up 70% to 90% of the sample. This entry is derived from a study of T cell repertoires in cytomegalovirus infection (dated by TCRdb to 2018 to 2020). About the full investigation: Alongside well-studied HLA-B-restricted epitopes, the peptide stimulations were aimed at recently identified HLA-C-restricted CMV epitopes, whose presentation resists viral immunomodulation. The HLA type of each donor mattered for the analysis, because public TCR beta signatures pointed to carriage of CMV infection along with the matching HLA type.

Its CDR3 holds 16 amino acids, cysteine through phenylalanine. CDR3 DNA only is kept here, 48 bases in frame from base 1. V is pared back by 5 bases and J by 0 bases, with 17 bases lying between the germline termini. Per the germline V gene (reference sequence), DFQATT is the CDR1 and SNEGSKA is the CDR2. Read against the paper, the sample's treatment or condition label means: in vitro stimulation with specific CMV peptide epitopes to enrich CMV-specific T cells. Overall study outcomes, separate from this receptor: The ex vivo response was dominated by HLA-C-restricted CMV-specific TCR beta clonotypes, which also provided the single most frequent clonotype in two of eight donors. In both this cohort and an independent cohort of several hundred donors, the cumulative frequency of public TCR beta family members distinguished carriers of CMV infection plus the relevant HLA type.

The origin of this receptor is a human donor in good health (CMV status not recorded). Some clones in this sample may be carry-over from other donors' samples. The rearranged chain carries TRBV20-1 and TRBJ2-1; a weak D assignment points to TRBD1 (5 bases agree). Here the sequenced sample was CD8+ T cells from cultured PBMCs, taken from culture after CMV antigen stimulation. The sequenced DNA: TGCAGTGCTTCCCCCCCCAGGGCGAGCTCCTACAATGAGCAGTTCTTC. The translation is CSASPPRASSYNEQFF.